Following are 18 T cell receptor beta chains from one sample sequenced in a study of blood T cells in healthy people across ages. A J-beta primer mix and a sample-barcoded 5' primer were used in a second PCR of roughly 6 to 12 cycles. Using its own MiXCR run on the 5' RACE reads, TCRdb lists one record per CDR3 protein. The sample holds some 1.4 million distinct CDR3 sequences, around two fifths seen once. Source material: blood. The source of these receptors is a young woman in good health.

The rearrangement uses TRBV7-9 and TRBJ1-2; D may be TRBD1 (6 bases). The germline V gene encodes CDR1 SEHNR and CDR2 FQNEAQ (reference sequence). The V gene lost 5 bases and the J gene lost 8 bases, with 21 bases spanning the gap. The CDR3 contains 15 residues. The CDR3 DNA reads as TGTGCCAGCAGCCCCACTAAGGGGGACATCCAGGGCTACACCTTC. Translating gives CASSPTKGDIQGYTF.

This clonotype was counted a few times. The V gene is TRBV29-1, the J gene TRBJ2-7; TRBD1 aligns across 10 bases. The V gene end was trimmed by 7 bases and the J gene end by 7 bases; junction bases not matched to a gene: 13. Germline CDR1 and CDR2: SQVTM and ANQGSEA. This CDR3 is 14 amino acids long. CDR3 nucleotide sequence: TGCAGCGGTTCCGAACCTGACAGGGGGCGAGAGCAGTACTTC. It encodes CSGSEPDRGREQYF.

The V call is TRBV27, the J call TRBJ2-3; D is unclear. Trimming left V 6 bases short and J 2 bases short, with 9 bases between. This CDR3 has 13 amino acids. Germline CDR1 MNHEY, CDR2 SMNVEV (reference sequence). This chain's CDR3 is CASRPFYTDTQYF. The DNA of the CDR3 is TGTGCCAGCAGGCCGTTTTACACAGATACGCAGTATTTT.

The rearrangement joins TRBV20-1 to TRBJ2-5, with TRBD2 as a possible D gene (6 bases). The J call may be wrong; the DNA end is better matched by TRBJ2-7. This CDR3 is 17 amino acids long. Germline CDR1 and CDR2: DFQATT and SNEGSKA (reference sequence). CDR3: CSARESAGRHLSYEQYF. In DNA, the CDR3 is TGCAGTGCTAGAGAATCCGCGGGACGCCACTTATCCTACGAGCAGTACTTC.

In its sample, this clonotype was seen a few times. Written as DNA, the CDR3 is TGTGCCAGCAGTGTTTCCCAAGATAGTGAGCAGTTCTTC. This translates into CASSVSQDSEQFF. The chain employs TRBV2 and TRBJ2-1; D is ambiguous. Trimming stripped 4 bases from V and 9 bases from J, with 13 bases between. The germline CDR1 and CDR2 sequences are SNHLY and FYNNEI. This CDR3 is 13 amino acids long.

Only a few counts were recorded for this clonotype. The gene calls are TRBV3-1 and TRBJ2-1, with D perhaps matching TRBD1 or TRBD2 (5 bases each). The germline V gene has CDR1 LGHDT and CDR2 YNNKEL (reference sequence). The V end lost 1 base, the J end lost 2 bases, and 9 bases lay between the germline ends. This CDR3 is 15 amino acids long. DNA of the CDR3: TGTGCCAGCAGCCAAGTCCCGGGGCCCTACAATGAGCAGTTCTTC. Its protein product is CASSQVPGPYNEQFF.

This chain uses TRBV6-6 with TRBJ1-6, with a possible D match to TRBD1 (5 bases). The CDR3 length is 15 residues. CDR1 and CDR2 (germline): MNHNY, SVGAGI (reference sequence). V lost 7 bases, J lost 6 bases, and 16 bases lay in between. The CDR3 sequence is CASIRGDGTNSPLHF. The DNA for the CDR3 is TGTGCCAGCATCCGAGGGGACGGTACTAATTCACCCCTCCACTTT.

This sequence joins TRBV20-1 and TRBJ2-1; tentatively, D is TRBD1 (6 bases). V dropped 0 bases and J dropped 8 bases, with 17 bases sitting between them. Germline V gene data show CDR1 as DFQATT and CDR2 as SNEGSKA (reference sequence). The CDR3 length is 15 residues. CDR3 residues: CSARDKDRAAYEQFF. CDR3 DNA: TGCAGTGCTAGAGATAAGGACAGAGCGGCATATGAGCAGTTCTTC.

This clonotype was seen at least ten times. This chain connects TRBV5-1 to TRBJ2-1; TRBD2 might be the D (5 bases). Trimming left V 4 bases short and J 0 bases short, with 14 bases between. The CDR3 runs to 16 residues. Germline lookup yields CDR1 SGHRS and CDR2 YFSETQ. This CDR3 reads CASSVSGILSYNEQFF. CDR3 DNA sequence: TGCGCCAGCAGCGTCTCCGGGATCCTCTCCTACAATGAGCAGTTCTTC.

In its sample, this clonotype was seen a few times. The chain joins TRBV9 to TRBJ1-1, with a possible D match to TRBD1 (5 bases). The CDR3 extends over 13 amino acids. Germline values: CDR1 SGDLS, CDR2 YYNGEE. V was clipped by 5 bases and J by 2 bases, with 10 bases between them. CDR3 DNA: TGTGCCAGCAGTGGGGACGGCAACACTGAAGCTTTCTTT. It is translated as CASSGDGNTEAFF.

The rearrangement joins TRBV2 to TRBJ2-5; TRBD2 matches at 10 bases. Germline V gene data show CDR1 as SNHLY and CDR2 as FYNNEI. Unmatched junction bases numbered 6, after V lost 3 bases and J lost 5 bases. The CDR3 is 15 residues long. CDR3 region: CASSDRGLASETQYF. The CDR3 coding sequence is TGTGCCAGCAGTGATCGGGGACTAGCGTCCGAGACCCAGTACTTC.

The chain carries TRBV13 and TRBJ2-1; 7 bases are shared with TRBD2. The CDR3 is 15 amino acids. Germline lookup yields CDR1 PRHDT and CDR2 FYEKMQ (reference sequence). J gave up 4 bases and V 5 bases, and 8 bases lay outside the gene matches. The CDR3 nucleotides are TGTGCCAGCAGCCCGATGACTAGCTCATACAATGAGCAGTTCTTC. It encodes CASSPMTSSYNEQFF.

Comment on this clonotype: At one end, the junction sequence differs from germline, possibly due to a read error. The CDR3 DNA follows: TGTACCAGCAGTGAATCCCCCAGGAACACCGGGGAGCTGTTTTTT. Translating it yields CTSSESPRNTGELFF. V and J are TRBV25-1 and TRBJ2-2, with D hard to call. The CDR3 runs to 15 residues. Germline V CDR1 and CDR2: MGHDK, SYGVNS.

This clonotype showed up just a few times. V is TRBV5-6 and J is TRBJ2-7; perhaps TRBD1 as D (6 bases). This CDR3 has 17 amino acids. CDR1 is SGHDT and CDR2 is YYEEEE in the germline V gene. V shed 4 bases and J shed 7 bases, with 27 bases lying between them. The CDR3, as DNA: TGTGCCAGCAGCCAAGCATCACAGGGTTCGGCGAGGGGGGAGCAGTACTTC. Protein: CASSQASQGSARGEQYF.

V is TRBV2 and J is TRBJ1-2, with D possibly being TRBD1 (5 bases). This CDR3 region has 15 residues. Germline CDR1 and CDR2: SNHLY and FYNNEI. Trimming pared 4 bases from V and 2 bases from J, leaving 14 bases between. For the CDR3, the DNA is TGTGCCAGCAGTGGGGGGGAATTCAAAAACTATGGCTACACCTTC. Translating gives CASSGGEFKNYGYTF.

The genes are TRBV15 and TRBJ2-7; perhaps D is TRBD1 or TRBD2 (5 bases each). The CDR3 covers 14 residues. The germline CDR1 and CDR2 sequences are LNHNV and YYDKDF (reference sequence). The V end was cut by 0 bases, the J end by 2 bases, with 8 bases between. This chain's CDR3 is CATSRDRGAYEQYF. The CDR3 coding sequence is TGTGCCACCAGCAGAGATAGAGGGGCCTACGAGCAGTACTTC.

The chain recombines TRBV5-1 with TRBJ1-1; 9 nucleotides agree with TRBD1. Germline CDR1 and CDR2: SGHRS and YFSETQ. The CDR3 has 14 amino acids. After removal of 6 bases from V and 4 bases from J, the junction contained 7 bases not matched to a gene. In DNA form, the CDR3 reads TGCGCCAGCATCCCGGGACAGGGAAGCACTGAAGCTTTCTTT. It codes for CASIPGQGSTEAFF.

The CDR3 region has the DNA TGTGCCAGCAGTGCTACTAGCTACAATGAGCAGTACTTC. The encoded protein is CASSATSYNEQYF. The chain recombines TRBV2 with TRBJ2-1, with D possibly matching TRBD2 (6 bases). The last part of the DNA fits TRBJ2-7 better; the J call may be wrong. The CDR3 sequence is 13 residues long. CDR1 and CDR2 from the germline V gene are SNHLY and FYNNEI.